The rows below give T cell receptor beta chains drawn from one sample of a study of a mutant IDH1 vaccine in newly diagnosed glioma. TCRdb's table, derived via immunoSEQ multiplex PCR, lists solely in-frame clones and lacks some. The repertoire holds about 56,000 clones, with 86% as singletons. Their recognized antigens are unknown. Sequences were derived from PBMCs, sampled from a glioma patient whose treatment included an IDH1 peptide vaccine. The receptors stem from a man in his forties or fifties with glioma. Each CDR3 is given with its conserved first and last residue. The D gene is left open where the match is weak. Clone sizes are given selectively: once, few, many, or a class where the clone is expanded.

V,J,D,size,DNA,CDR3
TRBV29-1,TRBJ2-3,TRBD2,NA,TGCAGCGTTGGACGGCCGGGTAGCGGGAATACAGATACGCAGTATTTT,CSVGRPGSGNTDTQYF
TRBV5-1,TRBJ2-5,TRBD2,NA,TGCGCCAGCAGCACCGGGACTAGCGGCGTGGAGACCCAGTACTTC,CASSTGTSGVETQYF
TRBV2,TRBJ2-5,TRBD2,NA,TGTGCCAGCAGAGATCCCTCGGGAGGGCAAGAGACCCAGTACTTC,CASRDPSGGQETQYF
TRBV27,TRBJ1-5,NA,NA,TGTGCCAGCAGTGTCTGGGCTGGGGGCAATCAGCCCCAGCATTTT,CASSVWAGGNQPQHF
TRBV18,TRBJ2-7,TRBD1,NA,TGTGCCAGCTCACGGGGACAGGGGGCCTCCTACGAGCAGTACTTC,CASSRGQGASYEQYF
TRBV7-2,TRBJ2-1,TRBD2,NA,TGTGCCAGCAGCTTAGGGGCGGGAGTAAGCGATGAGCAGTTCTTC,CASSLGAGVSDEQFF
TRBV6-1,TRBJ2-5,NA,few,TGTGCCACCGGCCGAGAGCGTGGGGAGACCCAGTACTTC,CATGRERGETQYF
TRBV4-3,TRBJ2-7,NA,NA,TGCGCCAGCAGCCCGACCCACCAGGACAGTTGGCCGTCCTACGAGCAGTACTTC,CASSPTHQDSWPSYEQYF
TRBV10-2,TRBJ1-2,NA,NA,TGCGCCAGCAGTGACCGGAGGGCTAACTATGGCTACACCTTC,CASSDRRANYGYTF
TRBV11-3,TRBJ2-5,TRBD1,NA,TGTGCCAGCAGCTTATCAGGGGGCAGCGAGACCCAGTACTTC,CASSLSGGSETQYF
TRBV19,TRBJ2-7,NA,NA,TGTGCCAGTAGTATAGGACCGGGGAGGAGGGACGAGCAGTACTTC,CASSIGPGRRDEQYF
TRBV7-2,TRBJ1-2,NA,NA,TGTGCCAGCAGAACGCGAGGGGCTGACTATGGCTACACCTTC,CASRTRGADYGYTF
TRBV5-1,TRBJ1-1,NA,NA,TGCGCCAGCAGAGGGGGGAGCACTGAAGCTTTCTTT,CASRGGSTEAFF
TRBV9,TRBJ2-1,TRBD2,NA,TGTGCCAGCAGCGCCGGACTAGCGGTCAGGTACAATGAGCAGTTCTTC,CASSAGLAVRYNEQFF
TRBV19,TRBJ2-6,NA,once,TGTGCCAGTAGTATGCACAGGGTCCCTTCTGGGGCCAACGTCCTGACTTTC,CASSMHRVPSGANVLTF
TRBV10-3,TRBJ2-7,TRBD2,NA,TGTGCCGTCTCGGGACTAGGATACGAGCAGTACTTC,CAVSGLGYEQYF
TRBV5-1,TRBJ2-1,TRBD2,NA,TGCGCCAGCAGCTCCGGGACTAGCGGGGCTTTGAGGGGGCAGTTCTTC,CASSSGTSGALRGQFF
TRBV5-1,TRBJ2-7,NA,NA,TGCGCCAGCAGCTTAAGACAGGATTCCTACGAGCAGTACTTC,CASSLRQDSYEQYF
TRBV7-2,TRBJ2-5,TRBD2,NA,TGTGCCAGCAGCCCTTCAGCGGGAGCGGGGGAAGAGACCCAGTACTTC,CASSPSAGAGEETQYF
TRBV27,TRBJ2-1,NA,NA,TGTGCCAGCAGTTTTAGGGGGGATGAGCAGTTCTTC,CASSFRGDEQFF
TRBV10-3,TRBJ2-7,TRBD2,NA,TGTGCCATCAGTTCAGTCCTAGCGGGAGCGGTCGAGCAGTACTTC,CAISSVLAGAVEQYF
TRBV7-6,TRBJ2-6,TRBD1,NA,TGTGCCAGCAGCTTATACGGACAGGGCGTTAGCTCTGGGGCCAACGTCCTGACTTTC,CASSLYGQGVSSGANVLTF
TRBV10-3,TRBJ2-3,TRBD2,NA,TGTGCCATCAGTTCTAGCGGGGTTACTAGCACAGATACGCAGTATTTT,CAISSSGVTSTDTQYF
TRBV7-9,TRBJ1-3,NA,NA,TGTGCCAGCAGCTTAGGAGAGGTGGACACCATATATTTT,CASSLGEVDTIYF
TRBV19,TRBJ1-2,NA,once,TGTGCCAGTACCAAACGACAGAACTATGGCTACACCTTC,CASTKRQNYGYTF
TRBV20-1,TRBJ1-1,NA,NA,TGCAGTGCTAGACCCAACACTGAAGCTTTCTTT,CSARPNTEAFF
TRBV4-1,TRBJ2-6,NA,NA,TGCGCCAGCAGCCCAGATCGGGCCGGGGCCAACGTCCTGACTTTC,CASSPDRAGANVLTF
TRBV18,TRBJ2-7,NA,NA,TGTGCCAGCTCCATAGACCGGTCTGGCTACGAGCAGTACTTC,CASSIDRSGYEQYF
TRBV19,TRBJ2-3,NA,once,TGTGCCAGTAGTACCCAGGGCGCTGACGTCCGCACAGATACGCAGTATTTT,CASSTQGADVRTDTQYF
TRBV5-1,TRBJ2-5,NA,NA,TGCGCCAGCAGCCCGGGGCGGGTCCGAGAGACCCAGTACTTC,CASSPGRVRETQYF
TRBV7-2,TRBJ2-7,TRBD1,NA,TGTGCCAGCAGCCTTACGGGGACAGGGGGGCTCGAGCAGTACTTC,CASSLTGTGGLEQYF
TRBV2,TRBJ2-5,TRBD1,NA,TGTGCCAGCAGCACTCGCTATACAGGGACAGGGGGCCCCCAAGAGACCCAGTACTTC,CASSTRYTGTGGPQETQYF
TRBV5-1,TRBJ2-7,TRBD1,NA,TGCGCCAGCAGCTTGGCTACAGGGGGCCGCGAGCAGTACTTC,CASSLATGGREQYF
TRBV28,TRBJ2-3,NA,NA,TGTGCCAGCAGTTCTACGGATACGCAGTATTTT,CASSSTDTQYF
TRBV6-6,TRBJ2-1,TRBD2,NA,TGTGCCAGCAGTTGGACTAGCGGTTACAATGAGCAGTTCTTC,CASSWTSGYNEQFF
TRBV9,TRBJ2-1,NA,NA,TGTGCCAGCACCCTACTGGGGGACTCCTACAATGAGCAGTTCTTC,CASTLLGDSYNEQFF
TRBV14,TRBJ2-1,TRBD2,NA,TGTGCCAGCACTACTAGCGGGATCTACAATGAGCAGTTCTTC,CASTTSGIYNEQFF
TRBV28,TRBJ2-7,NA,NA,TGTGCCAGCAGTTTATTAGCCGGGGGCTACGACGAGCAGTACTTC,CASSLLAGGYDEQYF
TRBV4-1,TRBJ2-5,NA,NA,TGCGCCAGCAGCCGGCCAGGGGAGACCCAGTACTTC,CASSRPGETQYF